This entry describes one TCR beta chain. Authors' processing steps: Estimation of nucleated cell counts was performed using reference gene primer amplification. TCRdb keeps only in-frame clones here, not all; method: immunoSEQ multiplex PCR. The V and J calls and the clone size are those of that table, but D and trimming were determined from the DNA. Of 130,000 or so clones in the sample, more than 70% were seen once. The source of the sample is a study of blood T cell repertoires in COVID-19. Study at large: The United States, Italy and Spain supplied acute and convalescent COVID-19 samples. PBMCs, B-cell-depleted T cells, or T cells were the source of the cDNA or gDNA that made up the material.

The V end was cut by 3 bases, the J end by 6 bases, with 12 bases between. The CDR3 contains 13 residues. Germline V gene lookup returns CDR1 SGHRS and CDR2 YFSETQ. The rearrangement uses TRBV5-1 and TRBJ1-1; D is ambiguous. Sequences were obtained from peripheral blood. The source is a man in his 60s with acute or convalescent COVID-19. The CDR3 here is CASSSREGAEAFF. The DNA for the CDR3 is TGCGCCAGCAGCTCGCGTGAGGGCGCTGAAGCTTTCTTT.